This T cell receptor beta chain was sequenced during a study of blood T cell repertoires in COVID-19. Study-wide context: Samples representing acute and convalescent COVID-19 were sourced from the United States, Italy and Spain. Sample material is recorded as cDNA or gDNA derived from T cells, B-cell-depleted T cells, or PBMCs.

Authors' analysis steps: Nucleated cell number was recorded as an estimate derived from reference gene primer amplification. This table comes from immunoSEQ multiplex PCR, and its TCRdb copy is limited to in-frame clones, with some not included. V, J and clone size derive from that table, while D and trimming were established from the DNA sequence. Here the sample spans about 96,000 clones, roughly 84% being singletons. This CDR3 has 14 residues. Germline CDR1 is GTSNPN and CDR2 is SVGIG (reference sequence). V shed 4 bases and J shed 3 bases, with 15 bases lying between them. The V call is TRBV30, the J call TRBJ1-1, with D perhaps TRBD1 (6 bases). The clonotype originates from an older woman with acute or convalescent COVID-19. Sample: peripheral blood. For the CDR3, the DNA is TGTGCCTGGACAACAGGGTCCCCGGACACTGAAGCTTTCTTT. Translated, it gives CAWTTGSPDTEAFF.